This TCR beta chain is drawn from a study of blood T cells in healthy people across ages. Germline CDR1 is SGHVS and CDR2 is FQNEAQ. The ends lost 1 base at V and 7 bases at J; junction bases unmatched: 8. This CDR3 has 15 amino acids. Study-wide results and limits: Changes seen in expanded clonotypes were possibly confounded by donor CMV status left unknown.

Next came a second PCR, run for roughly 6 to 11 cycles, which used a sample-barcoded 5' primer along with a J-beta primer mix. Paired-end reads containing CDR3 totaled no fewer than 3 million for each sample. TCRdb ran MiXCR on the 5' RACE reads and lists one entry per CDR3 protein. The data contain around 870,000 distinct CDR3 sequences, roughly 26% of them singletons. Donors ranged from roughly 6 to 100 years old and were healthy Caucasians in Russia. This clonotype has a count of ten or more. What it binds is unknown. The gene calls are TRBV7-8 and TRBJ1-2; 8 positions match TRBD1. The TCR sequence derives from an elderly woman in good health. Material for sequencing was blood. This CDR3 reads CASSLDWQGAGGYTF. CDR3 nucleotides: TGTGCCAGCAGCTTAGACTGGCAGGGGGCGGGTGGCTACACCTTC.